This TCR beta chain was identified in a study of blood T cells in healthy people across ages. Study observations and caveats: Estimated diversity across one million T cells was deemed an underestimate. Getting older went along with TCR beta diversity per million T cells dropping roughly linearly.

In regard to this clonotype: Its antigen is not known.

Peripheral blood from each donor was collected in a volume of 8 to 10 milliliters. Using a J-beta primer mix together with a sample-barcoded 5' primer, a second PCR was run for roughly 7 to 11 cycles. TCRdb independently ran MiXCR on the 5' RACE reads; one entry per CDR3 protein. The sample yields roughly 720,000 distinct CDR3 sequences, roughly 50% seen once. The TCR originated in a man older than 75 in good health. The sample taken for sequencing was blood.

CDR3 nucleotide sequence: TGCAGTGCTAGTGGCAGGCTAGCGGGAACCTACGAGCAGTACTTC. It specifies CSASGRLAGTYEQYF. The chain recombines TRBV20-1 with TRBJ2-7; 9 positions agree with TRBD2. The CDR3 loop spans 15 amino acids. J was trimmed by 2 bases and V by 3 bases; bases with no gene match: 8. Germline CDR1 reads DFQATT; CDR2 reads SNEGSKA (reference sequence).